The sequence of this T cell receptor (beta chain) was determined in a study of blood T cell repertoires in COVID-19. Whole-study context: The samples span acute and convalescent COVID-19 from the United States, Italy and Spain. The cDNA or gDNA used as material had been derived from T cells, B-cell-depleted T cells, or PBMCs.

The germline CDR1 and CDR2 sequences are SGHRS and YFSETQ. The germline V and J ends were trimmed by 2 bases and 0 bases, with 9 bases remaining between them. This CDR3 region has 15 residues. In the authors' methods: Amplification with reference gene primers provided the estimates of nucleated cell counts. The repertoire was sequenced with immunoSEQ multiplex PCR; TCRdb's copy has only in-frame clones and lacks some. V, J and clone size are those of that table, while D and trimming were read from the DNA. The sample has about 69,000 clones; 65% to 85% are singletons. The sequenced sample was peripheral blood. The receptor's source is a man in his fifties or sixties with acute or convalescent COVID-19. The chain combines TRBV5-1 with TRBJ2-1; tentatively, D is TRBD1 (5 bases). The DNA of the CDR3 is TGCGCCAGCAGCTTAGGGGAATCCTCCTACAATGAGCAGTTCTTC. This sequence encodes CASSLGESSYNEQFF.